One and the same sample provided the 23 T cell receptor beta chains below, sequenced in a study of human T cells and chemical hapten exposure. TCRdb reprocessed the RACE reads with MiXCR, giving one entry per CDR3 protein. The data show 90,000 to 120,000 distinct CDR3 sequences, approximately 10% seen once. The time point denotes: patch test 1, 2 weeks after DPC sensitization. Treatment noted: therapeutic diphenylcyclopropenone sensitization with weekly scalp DPC. The material sequenced was whole blood, taken in connection with sensitization to the hapten diphenylcyclopropenone (DPC). The source is a woman in her thirties or forties with alopecia areata. Some clones in this sample may be carry-over from other donors' samples.

There are many counts of this clonotype. The rearrangement joins TRBV4-2 to TRBJ2-3, with TRBD1 identical over 10 bases. The V gene's germline CDR1 is LGHNA and CDR2 YNFKEQ. The ends lost 3 bases at V and 4 bases at J; junction bases unmatched: 13. The length of the CDR3 is 18 residues. In DNA, the CDR3 is TGTGCCAGCAGCCATGGACAGGGGGTCGGCGGGAGCTCAGATACGCAGTATTTT. This gives the protein CASSHGQGVGGSSDTQYF.

This clonotype was seen at least ten times. The chain uses TRBV7-2 and TRBJ1-6; D might be TRBD1 (6 bases). V lost 3 bases and J 7 bases, leaving 10 bases between the germline ends. Germline V lookup: CDR1 SGHTA, CDR2 FQGNSA. The CDR3 has 14 amino acids. This CDR3 is CASSFSGQNSPLHF. CDR3 in DNA: TGTGCCAGCAGCTTTTCAGGACAGAATTCACCCCTCCACTTT.

J is TRBJ2-1 and V is TRBV6-1; 7 bases agree with TRBD2. Germline loops: CDR1 MNHNS, CDR2 SASEGT. This CDR3 region has 14 residues. Trimming removed 10 bases from V and 7 bases from J; junction bases left unmatched: 13. CDR3 loop: CATTGTNRGNEQFF. As DNA, the CDR3 is TGTGCCACTACCGGGACTAACCGGGGGAATGAGCAGTTCTTC.

The V call is TRBV29-1, the J call TRBJ2-3; 7 bases agree with TRBD1. With 8 bases clipped from V and 1 base from J, the junction kept 6 bases outside the gene matches. CDR1 is SQVTM and CDR2 is ANQGSEA in the germline V gene. The CDR3 consists of 13 residues. CDR3 in amino acids: CSIGTDRTDTQYF. CDR3 bases: TGCAGCATCGGGACAGACCGCACAGATACGCAGTATTTT.

Ten or more counts support this clonotype. This rearrangement joins TRBV3-1 to TRBJ2-2, with 8 bases matching TRBD2. The CDR3 consists of 16 residues. The germline gives CDR1 LGHDT, CDR2 YNNKEL (reference sequence). V shed 5 bases, J shed 2 bases, and the junction held 7 bases outside the gene matches. For the CDR3, the DNA is TGTGCCAGCAGCGCTCAAAGCGGGAGCAACACCGGGGAGCTGTTTTTT. Translating gives CASSAQSGSNTGELFF.

The sample holds a few counts of this clonotype. In DNA form, the CDR3 reads TGTGCCAGCAGCCAAGGGGTGTACAGGGGTGAGCAGTACTTC. Its translation is CASSQGVYRGEQYF. This sequence joins TRBV14 and TRBJ2-7, with 7 bases lining up with TRBD1. The CDR3 is 14 amino acids. The germline V gene encodes CDR1 SGHDN and CDR2 FVKESK. With V trimmed by 1 base and J by 7 bases, 7 bases remained unmatched.

This clonotype was seen only a few times. The chain links TRBV7-8 to TRBJ2-1; D uncertain. Germline CDR1 SGHVS, CDR2 FQNEAQ. This CDR3 is 13 amino acids long. V gave up 1 base and J gave up 6 bases, with 7 bases separating them. As DNA, the CDR3 is TGTGCCAGCAGCTTAGTGAGGTTCAATGAGCAGTTCTTC. It codes for CASSLVRFNEQFF.

This clonotype came up a few times. This chain links TRBV10-3 with TRBJ1-5, with TRBD1 matching 8 bases. After removal of 0 bases from V and 3 bases from J, the junction contained 1 base not matched to a gene. The CDR3 has 15 amino acids. The germline V gene encodes CDR1 ENHRY and CDR2 SYGVKD. CDR3 bases: TGTGCCATCAGTGAGTCGACAGGGGACAATCAGCCCCAGCATTTT. Translated: CAISESTGDNQPQHF.

This clonotype was picked up many times. The genes are TRBV29-1 and TRBJ2-7, with unresolved D. Trimming removed 2 bases from V and 1 base from J, with 12 bases in between. The CDR3 is made up of 14 amino acids. Germline CDR1 SQVTM, CDR2 ANQGSEA. CDR3 in DNA: TGCAGCGTTGAACTTGGGCTGAGTTCCTACGAGCAGTACTTC. Its protein is CSVELGLSSYEQYF.

This sequence joins TRBV20-1 and TRBJ1-1; 7 bases agree with TRBD1. The CDR3 spans 11 residues. Losses at the gene ends were 5 bases for V and 5 bases for J; bases not matched to a gene: 2. Germline CDR1 reads DFQATT; CDR2 reads SNEGSKA (reference sequence). CDR3 loop: CSAAGGTEAFF. CDR3 in DNA: TGCAGTGCTGCAGGGGGAACTGAAGCTTTCTTT.

CDR3 DNA: TGTGCCAGTACCACTTCTAGCGGGGGCTACAATGAGCAGTTCTTC. Translation: CASTTSSGGYNEQFF. The chain joins TRBV19 to TRBJ2-1; TRBD2 agrees at 10 bases. Germline V gene lookup returns CDR1 LNHDA and CDR2 SQIVND (reference sequence). The ends lost 7 bases at V and 3 bases at J; junction bases unmatched: 6. The CDR3 is 15 amino acids. The variable domain in full, completed from reference TRBV19 and TRBJ2-1, reads DGGITQSPKYLFRKEGQNVTLSCEQNLNHDAMYWYRQDPGQGLRLIYYSQIVNDFQKGDIAEGYSVSREKKESFPLTVTSAQKNPTAFYLCASTTSSGGYNEQFFGPGTRLTVL.

This clonotype was seen more than once but under ten times. This rearrangement joins TRBV7-2 to TRBJ2-5; 13 nucleotides match TRBD2. Losses at the gene ends were 5 bases for V and 5 bases for J; bases not matched to a gene: 5. The V gene's germline CDR1 is SGHTA and CDR2 FQGNSA. The CDR3 length is 15 residues. CDR3 nucleotide sequence: TGTGCCAGCAGCAGAGGGACTAGCGGGGATGAGACCCAGTACTTC. Its translation: CASSRGTSGDETQYF.

This clonotype was counted a few times. The chain uses TRBV5-6 and TRBJ2-2; D may match TRBD1 or TRBD2 (6 bases each). Germline lookup yields CDR1 SGHDT and CDR2 YYEEEE. This CDR3 has 15 amino acids. With 4 bases removed from V and 3 bases from J, the gap between germline ends came to 13 bases. The CDR3: CASSTWGAHTGELFF. CDR3 nucleotides: TGTGCCAGCAGCACATGGGGGGCCCACACCGGGGAGCTGTTTTTT.

This clonotype was observed many times. This chain uses TRBV20-1 with TRBJ2-1; no firm D call. The CDR3 length is 15 residues. V gave up 4 bases and J gave up 0 bases, with 13 bases separating them. CDR1 and CDR2 (germline): DFQATT, SNEGSKA (reference sequence). In DNA form, the CDR3 reads TGCAGTGCTACCAAGGATGCGAACTCCTACAATGAGCAGTTCTTC. Translation: CSATKDANSYNEQFF.

A few counts support this clonotype. The genes are TRBV6-2 or TRBV6-3 and TRBJ2-5; 8 bases map to TRBD1. The ends lost 4 bases at V and 0 bases at J; junction bases unmatched: 13. Germline CDR1 and CDR2: MNHEY and SVGEGT. There are 18 residues in the CDR3. As DNA, the CDR3 is TGTGCCAGCAGTTTAATGGCTTCGGGGGACAGGTACCAAGAGACCCAGTACTTC. It translates to CASSLMASGDRYQETQYF.

This chain joins TRBV6-5 and TRBJ2-3; a possible D gene is TRBD2 (6 bases). This CDR3 is built from 15 residues. V was clipped by 7 bases and J by 1 base, with 15 bases between them. Germline lookup yields CDR1 MNHEY and CDR2 SVGAGI. This CDR3 reads CASNPLAWGTDTQYF. CDR3 in DNA: TGTGCCAGCAACCCTCTAGCGTGGGGCACAGATACGCAGTATTTT.

This clonotype was observed many times. The chain is built from TRBV7-3 and TRBJ2-3; 7 nucleotides agree with TRBD2. The CDR3 sequence is 13 residues long. J lost 8 bases, V lost 5 bases, and 7 bases had no gene match. Germline-derived CDR1 and CDR2 are SGHTA and FQGTGA. CDR3 amino acids: CASSLGGGITQYF. DNA of the CDR3: TGTGCCAGCAGCCTTGGCGGGGGAATTACGCAGTATTTT.

V gene TRBV3-1 combines with J gene TRBJ2-6, with D possibly matching TRBD1 (7 bases). Trimming removed 1 base at V and 3 bases at J, with 13 bases between. CDR3 length equals 17 residues. CDR1 is LGHDT, CDR2 YNNKEL, per germline (reference sequence). CDR3 in amino acids: CASSQVNRGGGANVLTF. The DNA of the CDR3 is TGTGCCAGCAGCCAAGTAAACAGGGGAGGTGGGGCCAACGTCCTGACTTTC. Looking up the rest from reference TRBV3-1 and TRBJ2-6 gives the full variable domain: DTAVSQTPKYLVTQMGNDKSIKCEQNLGHDTMYWYKQDSKKFLKIMFSYNNKELIINETVPNRFSPKSPDKAHLNLHINSLELGDSAVYFCASSQVNRGGGANVLTFGAGSRLTVL.

The chain recombines TRBV4-2 with TRBJ1-1; 7 nucleotides align to TRBD1. The germline gives CDR1 LGHNA, CDR2 YNFKEQ. The J segment lost 2 bases and the V segment lost 5 bases, leaving 5 bases of the junction unmatched. The CDR3 consists of 14 residues. CDR3 sequence (DNA): TGTGCCAGCAGCTCAGGGACAGCTAACACTGAAGCTTTCTTT. This encodes CASSSGTANTEAFF.

This rearrangement joins TRBV27 to TRBJ1-1; 10 bases match TRBD1. In germline, CDR1 is MNHEY, CDR2 SMNVEV (reference sequence). This CDR3 is 14 amino acids long. V was clipped by 3 bases and J by 7 bases; unmatched bases: 5. The CDR3 coding sequence is TGTGCCAGCAGTTTTCGACAGGGGGCTGGTGAAGCTTTCTTT. Translation: CASSFRQGAGEAFF.

The chain combines TRBV14 with TRBJ2-2; D is possibly TRBD1 or TRBD2 (5 bases each). The CDR3 is 16 amino acids. Germline assignment: CDR1 SGHDN and CDR2 FVKESK. Between the trimmed V and J ends, which lost 6 bases and 3 bases, there was a span of 17 bases. In DNA form, the CDR3 reads TGTGCCAGCAGAGCAATGGTGTCGGGGCACACCGGGGAGCTGTTTTTT. It codes for CASRAMVSGHTGELFF.

This rearrangement joins TRBV7-2 to TRBJ1-3; D remains unclear. The V end was cut by 0 bases, the J end by 3 bases, with 3 bases between. Germline CDR1 reads SGHTA; CDR2 reads FQGNSA. The CDR3 has 13 residues. The CDR3 sequence is CASSLAHGNTIYF. The CDR3 nucleotides read TGTGCCAGCAGCTTAGCACATGGAAACACCATATATTTT.

This clonotype was recorded a few times. V is TRBV28 and J is TRBJ2-5, with 9 bases lining up with TRBD2. The length of the CDR3 is 13 residues. V was clipped by 7 bases and J by 3 bases; unmatched bases: 3. The germline V gene encodes CDR1 MDHEN and CDR2 SYDVKM. The CDR3 DNA is TGTGCCAGCAAGGGCGGGAGGGAAGAGACCCAGTACTTC. Translation: CASKGGREETQYF.